The 14 T cell receptor beta chains below come from one sample, sequenced in a study of T-cell reconstitution after alpha-beta-depleted transplantation in children. As it was prepared, the TCRbeta library received unique molecular identifiers. TCRdb passed the PCR reads through MiXCR, listing each CDR3 protein once. The sample includes about 310,000 distinct CDR3 sequences, around 25% of them seen just once. The sequencing here drew on PBMCs, mostly from graft donor cells, taken 180 days after TCRalphabeta/CD19-depleted stem cell transplant. The source of these receptors is a male patient between 10 and 17 years old who had a stem cell transplant for acute lymphoblastic leukemia, so the T cells may come from the graft donor.

This clonotype was observed a handful of times. The rearrangement joins TRBV4-1 to TRBJ2-7; D is possibly TRBD1 (5 bases). V was clipped by 4 bases and J by 3 bases, with 16 bases between them. Germline V gene sequence: CDR1 MGHRA, CDR2 YSYEKL. This CDR3 has 15 residues. The CDR3: CASSLGRHGSYEQYF. As DNA, the CDR3 is TGCGCCAGCAGCCTGGGGCGACACGGAAGCTACGAGCAGTACTTC.

This clonotype came up a few times. The V and J genes are TRBV29-1 and TRBJ2-1, with 9 bases lining up with TRBD2. This CDR3 comprises 13 residues. The germline V gene encodes CDR1 SQVTM and CDR2 ANQGSEA. V lost 4 bases and J lost 2; bases outside the gene matches: 0. The CDR3 spells CSVGLAAYNEQFF. CDR3 DNA: TGCAGCGTTGGACTAGCGGCCTACAATGAGCAGTTCTTC.

About this clonotype: The junction departs from the called germline gene at one end, perhaps through a read error. The chain links TRBV10-3 to TRBJ2-1, with TRBD2 identical over 15 bases. The germline CDR1 and CDR2 sequences are ENHRY and SYGVKD. The length of the CDR3 is 20 residues. CDR3 in amino acids: CAISESGTSGRLSSYDEQFF. As DNA, the CDR3 is TGTGCCATCAGTGAGTCCGGGACTAGCGGGAGGCTAAGCTCCTACGATGAGCAGTTCTTC.

In its sample, this clonotype was seen many times. The chain combines TRBV29-1 with TRBJ1-4; 7 bases fit TRBD1. Germline V CDR1 and CDR2: SQVTM, ANQGSEA. This CDR3 is built from 12 residues. V lost 7 bases, J lost 8 bases, and 7 bases stayed unmatched. The CDR3 here is CSARGEREKLFF. For the CDR3, the DNA is TGCAGCGCCAGGGGGGAACGGGAAAAACTGTTTTTT.

This clonotype has only a few counts. The chain joins TRBV12-3 or TRBV12-4 to TRBJ2-5; 9 bases line up with TRBD1. After removal of 6 bases from V and 3 bases from J, the junction contained 8 bases not matched to a gene. The CDR3 covers 15 residues. CDR3 sequence: CASRQTGGLEETQYF. CDR3 DNA: TGTGCCAGCAGACAGACAGGGGGTCTCGAAGAGACCCAGTACTTC.

This clonotype has more than one count but fewer than ten. This chain links TRBV15 with TRBJ2-1; TRBD2 agrees at 7 bases. CDR3 size: 15 residues. CDR1 is LNHNV, CDR2 YYDKDF, per germline (reference sequence). V lost 5 bases to trimming and J lost 4 bases; unmatched junction nucleotides: 8. CDR3 bases: TGTGCCACCAGCGGGGGGGACTTCAATTACAATGAGCAGTTCTTC. Translation: CATSGGDFNYNEQFF.

The V and J genes are TRBV5-1 and TRBJ1-2; D call uncertain. V lost 0 bases and J 8 bases, leaving 14 bases between the germline ends. Per the germline V gene, CDR1 is SGHRS and CDR2 is YFSETQ. This CDR3 has 14 amino acids. For the CDR3, the DNA is TGCGCCAGCAGCTTGGCGCCTGCCACAGACGGCTACACCTTC. This encodes CASSLAPATDGYTF.

This clonotype was detected only a few times. The V call is TRBV29-1, the J call TRBJ2-1; D unresolved. This CDR3 region has 12 residues. Germline CDR1 reads SQVTM; CDR2 reads ANQGSEA. Trimming left V 4 bases short and J 7 bases short, with 11 bases between. The CDR3 DNA follows: TGCAGCGTTGCGAGGCCCGCGAATGAGCAGTTCTTC. Protein sequence: CSVARPANEQFF.

The gene calls are TRBV12-5 and TRBJ2-1; 11 nucleotides line up with TRBD1. Per germline, CDR1 LGHNT and CDR2 FRNRAP. The CDR3 has 15 residues. The J segment lost 7 bases and the V segment lost 4 bases, leaving 6 bases of the junction unmatched. The CDR3 nucleotides read TGTGCTAGTGGTTCCGGACAGGGGGCGCGAAATGAGCAGTTCTTC. Translated, it gives CASGSGQGARNEQFF.

This clonotype appeared a few times. The chain carries TRBV20-1 and TRBJ1-5; 9 bases are a match to TRBD1. The germline V gene encodes CDR1 DFQATT and CDR2 SNEGSKA (reference sequence). Trimming cost V 6 bases and J 0 bases; bases outside gene matches: 15. The CDR3 is 18 residues long. The CDR3 nucleotides read TGCAGTGCCAGGAGGGGACAGGGAGGTTCGTATAGCAATCAGCCCCAGCATTTT. Its translation: CSARRGQGGSYSNQPQHF.

The chain is built from TRBV29-1 and TRBJ2-1; tentative D call: TRBD1 (5 bases). Germline CDR1 is SQVTM and CDR2 is ANQGSEA. The V gene lost 0 bases and the J gene lost 8 bases, with 11 bases spanning the gap. This CDR3 region has 13 residues. For the CDR3, the DNA is TGCAGCGTTGAAGATGGGGCGTTGGATGAGCAGTTCTTC. Its protein product is CSVEDGALDEQFF.

V gene TRBV5-1 combines with J gene TRBJ2-1; 14 bases agree with TRBD2. The J segment lost 9 bases and the V segment lost 4 bases, leaving 9 bases of the junction unmatched. This CDR3 has 16 residues. Germline CDR1 is SGHRS and CDR2 is YFSETQ. This CDR3 is CASSPRTSGRPSEQFF. Here the CDR3 DNA reads TGCGCCAGCAGCCCGCGGACTAGCGGGAGGCCCAGTGAGCAGTTCTTC.

CDR3 in amino acids: CASSLAIRGQGGEQYF. The DNA for the CDR3 is TGTGCCAGCAGCCTAGCAATCCGGGGCCAAGGGGGCGAGCAGTACTTC. The J gene is TRBJ2-7, the V gene TRBV4-2, with D possibly matching TRBD1 (6 bases). Germline CDR1 and CDR2: LGHNA and YNFKEQ. Deletions cut 4 bases from V and 6 bases from J, with 22 bases between. The CDR3 has 16 residues.

Only a few counts were recorded for this clonotype. This chain joins TRBV11-2 and TRBJ2-7, with TRBD2 matching 7 bases. The trim removed 0 bases at V and 2 bases at J, leaving 7 bases unmatched. The length of the CDR3 is 16 residues. CDR1 and CDR2 from the germline V gene are SGHAT and FQNNGV. The CDR3 loop is CASSLDIAGRAYEQYF. The CDR3 DNA reads TGTGCCAGCAGCTTAGATATCGCTGGGAGGGCCTACGAGCAGTACTTC. Based on the CDR3 plus reference TRBV11-2 and TRBJ2-7, the full variable domain is EAGVAQSPRYKIIEKRQSVAFWCNPISGHATLYWYQQILGQGPKLLIQFQNNGVVDDSQLPKDRFSAERLKGVDSTLKIQPAKLEDSAVYLCASSLDIAGRAYEQYFGPGTRLTVT.